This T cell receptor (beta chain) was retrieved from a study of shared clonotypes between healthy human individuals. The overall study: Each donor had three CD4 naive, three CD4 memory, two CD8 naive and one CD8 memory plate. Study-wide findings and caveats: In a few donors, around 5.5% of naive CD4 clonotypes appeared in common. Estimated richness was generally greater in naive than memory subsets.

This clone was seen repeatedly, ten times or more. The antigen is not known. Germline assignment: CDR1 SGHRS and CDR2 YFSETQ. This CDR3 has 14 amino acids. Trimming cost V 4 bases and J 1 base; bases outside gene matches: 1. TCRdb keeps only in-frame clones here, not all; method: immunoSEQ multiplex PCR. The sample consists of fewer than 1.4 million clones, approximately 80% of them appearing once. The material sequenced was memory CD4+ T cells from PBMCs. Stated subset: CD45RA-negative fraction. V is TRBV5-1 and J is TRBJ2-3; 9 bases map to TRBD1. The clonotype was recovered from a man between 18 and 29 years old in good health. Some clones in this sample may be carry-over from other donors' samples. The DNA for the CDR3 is TGCGCCAGCAGCGGGACAGGGCGCACAGATACGCAGTATTTT. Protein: CASSGTGRTDTQYF.